These 16 T cell receptor beta chains share one sample of origin, sequenced in a study of T cells expressing NK-cell markers. Using the 5' RACE reads, TCRdb records one entry per CDR3 protein without DNA. This sample contains about 150,000 distinct CDR3 sequences. Sequenced input: blood T cells: a sorted CD56 or NKG2C T cell subset, CD4+ or CD8+ T cells, or bulk PBMC T cells (not recorded which). These receptors all stem from a woman aged 45-60 years in good health.

V usage is TRBV6-5 and J usage is TRBJ2-7; TCRdb names TRBD1, which stays unverified in the absence of DNA. The germline V gene encodes CDR1 MNHEY and CDR2 SVGAGI. There are 14 residues in the CDR3. The CDR3 spells CASSYGRGEYEQYF.

The gene calls are TRBV6-6 and TRBJ1-2; TCRdb reports TRBD1, a call that lacks DNA to check it against. The CDR3 runs to 13 residues. From germline, CDR1 is MNHNY and CDR2 SVGAGI (reference sequence). The CDR3 sequence is CASRDGTHYGYTF.

The V gene is TRBV6-2 or TRBV6-3, the J gene TRBJ2-7; the D call of TRBD2 rests on TCRdb alone, since no DNA is present to check it. The CDR3 consists of 15 residues. Looked up from germline, CDR1 is MNHEY and CDR2 is SVGEGT. This CDR3 is CASSYSPSGPYEQYF.

The V call is TRBV10-3, the J call TRBJ1-4. Germline V gene data show CDR1 as ENHRY and CDR2 as SYGVKD. The CDR3 has 13 residues. The CDR3 here is CAIKQATNEKLFF.

The V call is TRBV7-9, the J call TRBJ2-5; the D call of TRBD1 rests on TCRdb alone, since no DNA is present to check it. The CDR3 is 17 residues long. CDR1 is SEHNR and CDR2 is FQNEAQ in the germline V gene (reference sequence). CDR3 loop: CASSLPRDGQYDETQYF.

The rearrangement uses TRBV6-5 and TRBJ2-3; TCRdb's D call of TRBD1 is untestable without DNA. The CDR3 covers 16 residues. Germline V gene data show CDR1 as MNHEY and CDR2 as SVGAGI. The chain's CDR3 is CASRPPDRAGTDTQYF.

V usage is TRBV4-1 and J usage is TRBJ1-4. Germline V lookup: CDR1 MGHRA, CDR2 YSYEKL. The CDR3 extends over 19 amino acids. CDR3: CASSQIASVGTNEARELFF.

The rearrangement joins TRBV20-1 to TRBJ2-1; TCRdb proposes TRBD1, but this gene call is untestable without DNA. Germline values: CDR1 DFQATT, CDR2 SNEGSKA (reference sequence). This CDR3 has 17 residues. The CDR3 spells CSASPPGSASVPNEQFF.

The chain carries TRBV12-3 or TRBV12-4 and TRBJ2-5; TCRdb calls TRBD2, which cannot be checked without DNA. This CDR3 region has 15 residues. CDR3 residues: CASSLTSGPQETQYF.

This chain uses TRBV27 with TRBJ1-1; TCRdb indicates TRBD1, and absent DNA this call remains unverified. This CDR3 comprises 16 residues. Germline V lookup: CDR1 MNHEY, CDR2 SMNVEV (reference sequence). CDR3 loop: CASSKMTGRRNTEAFF.

V is TRBV20-1 and J is TRBJ2-1; the TCRdb D gene call, TRBD1, has no DNA to confirm it. CDR1 is DFQATT and CDR2 is SNEGSKA in the germline V gene (reference sequence). The CDR3 contains 15 residues. The CDR3 sequence: CSATDQPGYYNEQFF.

The chain has TRBV6-5 and TRBJ2-1; TCRdb designates TRBD1, a call that cannot be tested without DNA. The CDR3 covers 11 residues. The germline V gene has CDR1 MNHEY and CDR2 SVGAGI. CDR3 protein: CASSRGAEQFF.

The V gene is TRBV6-1, the J gene TRBJ2-1. The CDR3 contains 15 residues. From germline, CDR1 is MNHNS and CDR2 SASEGT. CDR3 in amino acids: CASSESGSSYNEQFF.

The rearrangement links TRBV9 to TRBJ2-7; TCRdb indicates TRBD1, and absent DNA this call remains unverified. This CDR3 contains 14 residues. Germline CDR1 reads SGDLS; CDR2 reads YYNGEE. The CDR3 region is CASSPQGQPDEQYF.

This chain links TRBV2 with TRBJ2-1; TCRdb reports TRBD1, a call that lacks DNA to check it against. CDR3 length: 14 amino acids. The germline V gene encodes CDR1 SNHLY and CDR2 FYNNEI. The CDR3 here is CASSEWTANNEQFF.

The chain uses TRBV14 and TRBJ1-2. The CDR3 is made up of 12 amino acids. Germline V gene lookup returns CDR1 SGHDN and CDR2 FVKESK. The CDR3 reads CASSQVGDGYTF.